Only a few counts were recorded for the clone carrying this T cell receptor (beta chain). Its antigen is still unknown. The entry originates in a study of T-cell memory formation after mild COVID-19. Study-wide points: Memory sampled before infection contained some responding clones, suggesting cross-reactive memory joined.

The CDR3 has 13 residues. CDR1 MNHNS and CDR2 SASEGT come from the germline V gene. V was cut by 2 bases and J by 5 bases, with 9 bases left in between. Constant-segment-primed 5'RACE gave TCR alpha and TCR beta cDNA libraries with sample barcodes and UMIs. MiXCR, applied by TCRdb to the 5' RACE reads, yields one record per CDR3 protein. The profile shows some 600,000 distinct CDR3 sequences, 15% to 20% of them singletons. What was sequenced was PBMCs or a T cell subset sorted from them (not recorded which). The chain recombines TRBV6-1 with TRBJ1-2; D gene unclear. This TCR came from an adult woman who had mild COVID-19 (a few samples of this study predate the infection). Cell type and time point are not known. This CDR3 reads CASSEREVYGYTF. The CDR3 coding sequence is TGTGCCAGCAGTGAACGGGAGGTTTATGGCTACACCTTC.